This is a list of T cell receptor beta chains from one sample in a study of T cell responses to AZD1222 COVID-19 vaccine. Only in-frame clones appear in the TCRdb table, and some are missing; sequencing was by immunoSEQ multiplex PCR. The table has some 120,000 clones, roughly nine tenths seen once; the top ten hold 6.5% to 8.5%. Sequencing used peripheral blood, obtained on day 0 of AZD1222 vaccination. Every receptor here comes from an adult in good health. Both conserved end residues are part of each CDR3. D genes are given only for firm matches. Clone size is given for some rows only: seen once, a few or many times, or a class if the clone is expanded.

>.|.|TRBJ1-3|TRBV7-3
TGTGCCAGCAGTCTTAGTCCCGCGGTCGGAAACACCATATATTTT
CASSLSPAVGNTIYF
>.|.|TRBJ2-5|TRBV11-2
TGTGCCAGCAGCCCCCGCCCGGAGACCCAGTACTTC
CASSPRPETQYF
>.|.|TRBJ1-2|TRBV4-1
TGCGCCAGCAGCCTCGGGTCAAGGGACTATGGCTACACCTTC
CASSLGSRDYGYTF
>TRBD2|.|TRBJ2-1|TRBV9
TGTGCCAGCAGCGTAGGCGGTTGGACTAGCGGGAGGGCTAGCTCCTACAATGAGCAGTTCTTC
CASSVGGWTSGRASSYNEQFF
>.|.|TRBJ1-5|TRBV28
TGTGCCAGCTCAGAAAAATCCCGGCCCCAGCATTTT
CASSEKSRPQHF
>.|.|TRBJ1-6|TRBV30
TGTGCCTGGATCAACCGGGCTGCCAGTTCACCCCTCCACTTT
CAWINRAASSPLHF
>.|.|TRBJ2-2|TRBV5-1
TGCGCCAGCAGCTTGGTTACATTCGGGGAGCTGTTTTTT
CASSLVTFGELFF
>.|.|TRBJ1-3|TRBV2
TGTGCCAGCAGTGAAGGGCAGGGGCCAGGAAACACCATATATTTT
CASSEGQGPGNTIYF
>TRBD2|many|TRBJ2-1|TRBV5-1
TGCGCCAGCAATCTAGCGGACAATGAGCAGTTCTTC
CASNLADNEQFF
>.|.|TRBJ2-3|TRBV6-5
TGTGCCAGCAGTTACTCGATGGAGGGGACCACAGATACGCAGTATTTT
CASSYSMEGTTDTQYF
>TRBD2|.|TRBJ2-2|TRBV30
TGTGCCTGGGGTAGCGGGGGGCCCTTGGAGCTGTTTTTT
CAWGSGGPLELFF
>TRBD2|.|TRBJ2-5|TRBV7-9
TGTGCCAGCAGCAAGGAACTAGCGGTCCAAGAGACCCAGTACTTC
CASSKELAVQETQYF
>TRBD1|.|TRBJ2-1|TRBV28
TGTGCCAGCAGCACGGACAGGAGTTTCTCCTACAATGAGCAGTTCTTC
CASSTDRSFSYNEQFF
>TRBD2|.|TRBJ2-7|TRBV7-9
TGTGCCAGCAGCTTAGCGGGGGGAGGGGTTGCCTACGAGCAGTACTTC
CASSLAGGGVAYEQYF
>.|.|TRBJ1-3|TRBV4-1
TGCGCCAGCAGCCTGGTAGGGGATTCTGGAAACACCATATATTTT
CASSLVGDSGNTIYF
>.|few|TRBJ2-7|TRBV4-1
TGCGCCAGCAGCCAAGATGAATTTGAACGGGACGAGCAGTACTTC
CASSQDEFERDEQYF
>.|.|TRBJ1-1|TRBV7-9
TGTGCCAGCAGGGCGAGGGGGAACACTGAAGCTTTCTTT
CASRARGNTEAFF
>TRBD2|.|TRBJ2-1|TRBV5-1
TGCGCCAGCAGTCCCGTTACGGGAGGGTCCTACAATGAGCAGTTCTTC
CASSPVTGGSYNEQFF
>.|.|TRBJ2-5|TRBV27
TGTGCCAGCAGTTTAATCGGGGGGCGAGAGACCCAGTACTTC
CASSLIGGRETQYF
>TRBD1|.|TRBJ1-2|TRBV5-4
TGTGCCAGCAGCGCGGACAGGGCGGGCTACACCTTC
CASSADRAGYTF
>TRBD1|once|TRBJ1-6|TRBV19
TGTGCCAGTAGTACCGGGACAGGGAGCAATTCACCCCTCCACTTT
CASSTGTGSNSPLHF
>.|.|TRBJ1-6|TRBV6-4
TGTGCCAGCAGTGACCTGGTGAATAATTCACCCCTCCACTTT
CASSDLVNNSPLHF
>TRBD1|.|TRBJ2-5|TRBV7-9
TGTGCCAGCAGCGGGGGACAGATAGAGACCCAGTACTTC
CASSGGQIETQYF
>.|once|TRBJ1-5|TRBV2
TGTGCCAGCAACCAGGGTGGCAATCAGCCCCAGCATTTT
CASNQGGNQPQHF
>.|.|TRBJ1-5|TRBV18
TGTGCCAGCTCAGGAAACGAAGCCTATAGCAATCAGCCCCAGCATTTT
CASSGNEAYSNQPQHF
>.|once|TRBJ2-7|TRBV27
TGTGCCAGCAGTTTTGGGGACGGGCAAACCTACGAGCAGTACTTC
CASSFGDGQTYEQYF
>.|once|TRBJ1-4|TRBV9
TGTGCCAGCAGCGTAGATCCCCGGGGGGCTCCTCCTGAAAAACTGTTTTTT
CASSVDPRGAPPEKLFF
>TRBD1|.|TRBJ1-1|TRBV7-3
TGTGCCAGCAGCCCGGACAGGGGGCTCACTGAAGCTTTCTTT
CASSPDRGLTEAFF
>.|.|TRBJ2-5|TRBV30
TGTGCCTGGAGTGTAGCCATCTATAGGGAGACCCAGTACTTC
CAWSVAIYRETQYF
>.|once|TRBJ2-2|TRBV28
TGTGCCAGCAGTTTTCAGCTGAACACCGGGGAGCTGTTTTTT
CASSFQLNTGELFF
>.|.|TRBJ2-2|TRBV5-5
TGTGCCAGCAGCTTGAACGTAGATAGCGGGGAGCTGTTTTTT
CASSLNVDSGELFF
>TRBD1|.|TRBJ1-2|TRBV6-6
TGTGCCAGCGGGATACAAGAGGGACAGGGAAGCGGCTACACCTTC
CASGIQEGQGSGYTF
>TRBD1|.|TRBJ2-7|TRBV9
TGTGCCAGCAGCGCGGGACAGGGTGACTACGAGCAGTACTTC
CASSAGQGDYEQYF
>.|.|TRBJ1-6|TRBV3-1/TRBV3-2
TGTGCCAGCAGCCAAGGGGGACGGACTATCTCACCCCTCCACTTT
CASSQGGRTISPLHF
>TRBD1|few|TRBJ2-7|TRBV3-1/TRBV3-2
TGTGCCAGCAGCGTCCGGGACAGGGCCCCCTACGAGCAGTACTTC
CASSVRDRAPYEQYF
>TRBD2|.|TRBJ2-7|TRBV27
TGTGCCAGCAGTAAACTAGCGGGCTCCTACGAGCAGTACTTC
CASSKLAGSYEQYF
>.|.|TRBJ1-1|TRBV3-1/TRBV3-2
TGTGCCAGCAGCCCCCCGACAGGTTCCGGGAACACTGAAGCTTTCTTT
CASSPPTGSGNTEAFF
>.|.|TRBJ1-4|TRBV5-1
TGCGCCAGCAGCTTGGACAGGGCAGGCGAAAAACTGTTTTTT
CASSLDRAGEKLFF
>.|.|TRBJ1-1|TRBV7-9
TGTGCCAGCAGCTTTTTACAGGCAGGAAAGTGGAACACTGAAGCTTTCTTT
CASSFLQAGKWNTEAFF
>.|.|TRBJ1-5|TRBV29-1
TGCAGCGTTGTATTTGGGGGTAATCAGCCCCAGCATTTT
CSVVFGGNQPQHF
>.|.|TRBJ2-1|TRBV10-3
TGTGCCACCGAGACAGACCGCTCCTACAATGAGCAGTTCTTC
CATETDRSYNEQFF
>.|.|TRBJ2-1|TRBV2
TGTGCCAGCAGTGGCCACAATGAGCAGTTCTTC
CASSGHNEQFF
>.|.|TRBJ1-6|TRBV28
TGTGCCAGCAGTTTAGGGGGATATTCACCCCTCCACTTT
CASSLGGYSPLHF
>TRBD2|once|TRBJ2-3|TRBV5-1
TGCGCCAGCAGCTTGGTAGCGGGGGTCACAGATACGCAGTATTTT
CASSLVAGVTDTQYF
>TRBD1|many|TRBJ1-2|TRBV4-2
TGTGCCAGCAGACCAGGGGGCGATGGCTACACCTTC
CASRPGGDGYTF
>.|once|TRBJ1-2|TRBV9
TGTGCCAGCAGCGTAGACGAGCTCTATGGCTACACCTTC
CASSVDELYGYTF
>.|.|TRBJ1-2|TRBV29-1
TGCAGCGTTGACGGGTTTGGGCCAACTAACTATGGCTACACCTTC
CSVDGFGPTNYGYTF
>.|.|TRBJ1-1|TRBV29-1
TGCAGCGTCGGGAGGGGCTTGAACACTGAAGCTTTCTTT
CSVGRGLNTEAFF
>TRBD2|medium-sized|TRBJ2-1|TRBV10-1
TGCGCCAGCAGTGGACTAGCGGGGGGGCCGTACAATGAGCAGTTCTTC
CASSGLAGGPYNEQFF
>.|.|TRBJ2-1|TRBV14
TGTGCCAGCAGCCAATGGGGGAGCTCCTACAATGAGCAGTTCTTC
CASSQWGSSYNEQFF
>TRBD1|.|TRBJ2-1|TRBV7-3
TGTGCCAGCAGCTTAGGGACAGGGAGCTCCTACAATGAGCAGTTCTTC
CASSLGTGSSYNEQFF
>TRBD2|.|TRBJ2-5|TRBV28
TGTGCCAGCGCCTTAGCGGGAGGGGGAGAGACCCAGTACTTC
CASALAGGGETQYF
>.|.|TRBJ2-7|TRBV30
TGTGCCTGGATTGGTGTCTACGAGCAGTACTTC
CAWIGVYEQYF
>.|.|TRBJ1-2|TRBV28
TGTGCCAGCAGTTTTAATGGGGGCTATGGCTACACCTTC
CASSFNGGYGYTF